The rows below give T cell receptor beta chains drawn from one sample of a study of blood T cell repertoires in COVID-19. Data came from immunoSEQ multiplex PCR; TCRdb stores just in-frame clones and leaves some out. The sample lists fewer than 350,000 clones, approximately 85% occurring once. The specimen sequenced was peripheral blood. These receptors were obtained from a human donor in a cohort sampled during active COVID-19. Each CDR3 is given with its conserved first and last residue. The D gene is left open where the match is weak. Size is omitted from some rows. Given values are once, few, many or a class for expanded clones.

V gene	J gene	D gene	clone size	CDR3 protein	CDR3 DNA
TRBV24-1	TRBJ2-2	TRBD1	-	CATTDRGNTGELFF	TGTGCCACCACGGACAGGGGGAACACCGGGGAGCTGTTTTTT
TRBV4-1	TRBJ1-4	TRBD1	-	CASSHLTGAEKLFF	TGCGCCAGCAGCCACTTGACAGGGGCAGAAAAACTGTTTTTT
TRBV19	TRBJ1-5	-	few	CASSWTVDQPQHF	TGTGCCAGTTCTTGGACAGTCGATCAGCCCCAGCATTTT
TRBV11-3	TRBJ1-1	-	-	CASSLGRDTEAFF	TGTGCCAGCAGCTTAGGGCGGGACACTGAAGCTTTCTTT
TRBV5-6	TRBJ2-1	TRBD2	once	CASRLAGHNEQFF	TGTGCCAGCAGACTAGCGGGGCACAATGAGCAGTTCTTC
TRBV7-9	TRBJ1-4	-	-	CASSVDFSREKLFF	TGTGCCAGCAGCGTCGACTTCTCACGTGAAAAACTGTTTTTT
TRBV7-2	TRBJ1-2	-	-	CASSLARGVGYGYTF	TGTGCCAGCAGCTTAGCCCGGGGGGTGGGCTATGGCTACACCTTC
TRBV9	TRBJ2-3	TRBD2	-	CASSPRLAGAADTQYF	TGTGCCAGCAGCCCAAGACTAGCGGGGGCCGCAGATACGCAGTATTTT
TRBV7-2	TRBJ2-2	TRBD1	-	CASSFLGDRTSGELFF	TGTGCCAGCAGCTTCCTAGGGGACAGGACGTCCGGGGAGCTGTTTTTT
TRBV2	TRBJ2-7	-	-	CASSVMYEQYF	TGTGCCAGCAGTGTAATGTACGAGCAGTACTTC
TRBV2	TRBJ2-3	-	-	CASRDTDTQYF	TGTGCCAGCCGGGACACAGATACGCAGTATTTT
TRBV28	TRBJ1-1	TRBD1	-	CASSLQGARTEAFF	TGTGCCAGCAGCCTGCAGGGGGCGCGAACTGAAGCTTTCTTT
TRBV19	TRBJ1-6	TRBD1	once	CASSAGQGIAPLHF	TGTGCCAGTAGTGCCGGACAGGGCATTGCACCCCTCCACTTT
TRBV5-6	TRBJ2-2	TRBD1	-	CASSFRQGANTGELFF	TGTGCCAGCAGCTTCAGACAGGGTGCAAACACCGGGGAGCTGTTTTTT
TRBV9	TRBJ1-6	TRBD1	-	CASSDGQGGSPLHF	TGTGCCAGCAGCGACGGACAGGGTGGTTCACCCCTCCACTTT
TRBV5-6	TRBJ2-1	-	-	CASSHGLGEQFF	TGTGCCAGCAGCCATGGACTGGGAGAGCAGTTCTTC
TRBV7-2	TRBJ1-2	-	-	CASRPVGVYGYTF	TGTGCCAGCAGGCCAGTCGGGGTTTATGGCTACACCTTC
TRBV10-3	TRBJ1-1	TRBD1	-	CAISGADRAGKYTEAFF	TGTGCCATCAGTGGAGCCGACAGGGCCGGAAAATACACTGAAGCTTTCTTT
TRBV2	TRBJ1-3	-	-	CASSIGVRSYSGNTIYF	TGTGCCAGCAGTATCGGTGTGAGGAGTTACTCTGGAAACACCATATATTTT
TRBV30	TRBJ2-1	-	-	CAWSVTGYNEQFF	TGTGCCTGGAGTGTTACGGGATACAATGAGCAGTTCTTC
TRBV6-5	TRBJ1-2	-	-	CASRTTGTRVYGYTF	TGTGCCAGCAGGACGACAGGTACGAGGGTCTATGGCTACACCTTC
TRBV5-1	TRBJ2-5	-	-	CASSLGTGTETQYF	TGCGCCAGCAGCTTGGGAACAGGGACGGAGACCCAGTACTTC
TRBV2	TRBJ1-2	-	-	CASRQEGGGYGYTF	TGTGCCAGCAGGCAGGAGGGGGGAGGGTATGGCTACACCTTC
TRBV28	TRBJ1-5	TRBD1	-	CASRGGGSNQPQHF	TGTGCCAGCAGAGGGGGCGGGAGCAATCAGCCCCAGCATTTT
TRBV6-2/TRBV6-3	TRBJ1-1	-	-	CASSYLVNTEAFF	TGTGCCAGCAGTTACCTTGTGAACACTGAAGCTTTCTTT
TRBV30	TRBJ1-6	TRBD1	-	CAWSEGQGNSPLHF	TGTGCCTGGAGTGAGGGACAGGGAAACTCACCCCTCCACTTT
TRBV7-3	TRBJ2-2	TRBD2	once	CASSSGLAGGELFF	TGTGCCAGCAGCTCGGGACTAGCGGGCGGGGAGCTGTTTTTT